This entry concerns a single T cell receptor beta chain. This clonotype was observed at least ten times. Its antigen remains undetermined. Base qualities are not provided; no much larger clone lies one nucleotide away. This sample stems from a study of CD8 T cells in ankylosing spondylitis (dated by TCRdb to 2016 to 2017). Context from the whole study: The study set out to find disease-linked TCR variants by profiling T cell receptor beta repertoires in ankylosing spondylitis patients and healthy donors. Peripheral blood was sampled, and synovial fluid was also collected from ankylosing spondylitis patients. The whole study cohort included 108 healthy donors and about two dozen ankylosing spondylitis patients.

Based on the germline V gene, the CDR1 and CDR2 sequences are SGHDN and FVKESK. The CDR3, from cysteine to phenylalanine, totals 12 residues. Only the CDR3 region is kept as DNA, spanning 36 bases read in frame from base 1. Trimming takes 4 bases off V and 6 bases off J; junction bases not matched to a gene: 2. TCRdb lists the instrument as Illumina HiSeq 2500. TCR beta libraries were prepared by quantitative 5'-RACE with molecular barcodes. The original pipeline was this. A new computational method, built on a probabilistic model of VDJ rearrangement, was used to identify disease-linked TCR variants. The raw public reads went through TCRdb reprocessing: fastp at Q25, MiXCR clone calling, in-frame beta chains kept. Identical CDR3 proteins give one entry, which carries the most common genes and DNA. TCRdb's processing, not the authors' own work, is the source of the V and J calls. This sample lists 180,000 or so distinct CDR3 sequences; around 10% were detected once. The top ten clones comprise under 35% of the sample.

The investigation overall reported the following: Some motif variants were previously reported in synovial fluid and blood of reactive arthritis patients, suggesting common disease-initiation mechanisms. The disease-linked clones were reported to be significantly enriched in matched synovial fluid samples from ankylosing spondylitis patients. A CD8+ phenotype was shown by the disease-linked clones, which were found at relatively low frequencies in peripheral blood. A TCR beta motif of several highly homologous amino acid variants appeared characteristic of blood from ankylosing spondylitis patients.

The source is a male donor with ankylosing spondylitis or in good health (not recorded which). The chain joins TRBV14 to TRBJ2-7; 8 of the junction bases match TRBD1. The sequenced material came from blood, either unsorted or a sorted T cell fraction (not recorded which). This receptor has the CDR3 CASSPGTGEQYF. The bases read TGTGCCAGCAGCCCTGGGACAGGCGAGCAGTACTTC.